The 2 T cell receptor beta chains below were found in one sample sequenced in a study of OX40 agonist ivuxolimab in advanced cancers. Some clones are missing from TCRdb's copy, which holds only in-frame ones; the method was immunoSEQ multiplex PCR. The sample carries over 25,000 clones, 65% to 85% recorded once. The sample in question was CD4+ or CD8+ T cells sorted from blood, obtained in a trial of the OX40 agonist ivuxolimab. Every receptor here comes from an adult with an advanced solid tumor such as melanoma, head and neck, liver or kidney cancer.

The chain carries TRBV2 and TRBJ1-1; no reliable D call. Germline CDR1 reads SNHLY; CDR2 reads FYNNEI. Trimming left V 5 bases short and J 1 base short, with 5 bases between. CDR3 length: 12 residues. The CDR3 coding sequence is TGTGCCAGCAGTCCCTGGAACACTGAAGCTTTCTTT. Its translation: CASSPWNTEAFF.

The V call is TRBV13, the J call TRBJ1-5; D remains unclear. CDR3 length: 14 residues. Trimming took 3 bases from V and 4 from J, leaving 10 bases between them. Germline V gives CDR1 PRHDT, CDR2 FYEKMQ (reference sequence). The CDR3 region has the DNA TGTGCCAGCAGCTTTAGGGTGGGGAATCAGCCCCAGCATTTT. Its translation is CASSFRVGNQPQHF. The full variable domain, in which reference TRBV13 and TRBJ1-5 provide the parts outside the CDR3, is AAGVIQSPRHLIKEKRETATLKCYPIPRHDTVYWYQQGPGQDPQFLISFYEKMQSDKGSIPDRFSAQQFSDYHSELNMSSLELGDSALYFCASSFRVGNQPQHFGDGTRLSIL.